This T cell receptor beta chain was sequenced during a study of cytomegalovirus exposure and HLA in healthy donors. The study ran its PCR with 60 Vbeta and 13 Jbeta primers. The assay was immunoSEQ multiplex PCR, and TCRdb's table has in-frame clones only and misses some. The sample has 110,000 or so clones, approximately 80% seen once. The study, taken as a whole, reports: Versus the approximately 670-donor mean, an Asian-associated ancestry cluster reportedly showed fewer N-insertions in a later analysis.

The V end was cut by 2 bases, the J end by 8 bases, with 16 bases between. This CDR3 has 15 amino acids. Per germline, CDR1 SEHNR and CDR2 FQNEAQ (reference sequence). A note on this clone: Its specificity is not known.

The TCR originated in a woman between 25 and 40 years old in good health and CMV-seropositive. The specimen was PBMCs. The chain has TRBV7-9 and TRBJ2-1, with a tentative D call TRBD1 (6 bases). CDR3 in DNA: TGTGCCAGCAGCTTATATGGGGGCTTAGAGGATGAGCAGTTCTTC. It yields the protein CASSLYGGLEDEQFF. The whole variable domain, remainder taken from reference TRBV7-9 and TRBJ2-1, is DTGVSQNPRHKITKRGQNVTFRCDPISEHNRLYWYRQTLGQGPEFLTYFQNEAQLEKSRLLSDRFSAERPKGSFSTLEIQRTEQGDSAMYLCASSLYGGLEDEQFFGPGTRLTVL.